This T cell receptor (beta chain) was observed in a study of T cell changes during pregnancy in multiple sclerosis. The ends lost 11 bases at V and 2 bases at J; junction bases unmatched: 5. The V gene's germline CDR1 is MNHEY and CDR2 SMNVEV (reference sequence). This CDR3 is 13 amino acids long. Only in-frame clones appear in the TCRdb table, and some are missing; sequencing was by immunoSEQ multiplex PCR. The sample gives about 38,000 clones, 90% to 95% of which show up once; more than 0.3% is in the top ten. This clone was detected only once. This TCR was sampled from a female donor in good health, enrolled as a control in a pregnancy study. Sequenced material: CD4+ T cells from peripheral blood mononuclear cells, taken in the third trimester of pregnancy. This sequence joins TRBV27 and TRBJ2-2, with TRBD1 identical over 7 bases. The CDR3 region is CASWDRNTGELFF. CDR3 sequence (DNA): TGTGCCTCGTGGGACAGAAACACCGGGGAGCTGTTTTTT.